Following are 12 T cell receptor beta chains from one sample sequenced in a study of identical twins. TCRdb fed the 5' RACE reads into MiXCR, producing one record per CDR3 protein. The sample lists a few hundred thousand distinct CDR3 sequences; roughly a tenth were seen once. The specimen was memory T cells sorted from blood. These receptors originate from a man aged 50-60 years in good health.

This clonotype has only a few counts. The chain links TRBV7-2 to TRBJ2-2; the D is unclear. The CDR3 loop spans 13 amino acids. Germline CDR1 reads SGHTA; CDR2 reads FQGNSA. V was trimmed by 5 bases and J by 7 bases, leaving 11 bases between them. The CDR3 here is CASSPMSDGELFF. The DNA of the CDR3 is TGTGCCAGCAGCCCTATGTCGGACGGGGAGCTGTTTTTT.

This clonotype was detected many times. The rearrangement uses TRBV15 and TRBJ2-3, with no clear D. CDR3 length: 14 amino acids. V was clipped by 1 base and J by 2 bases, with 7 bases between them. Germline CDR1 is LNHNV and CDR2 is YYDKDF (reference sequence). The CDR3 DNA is TGTGCCACCAGCAGAGGGGCTATCACAGATACGCAGTATTTT. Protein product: CATSRGAITDTQYF.

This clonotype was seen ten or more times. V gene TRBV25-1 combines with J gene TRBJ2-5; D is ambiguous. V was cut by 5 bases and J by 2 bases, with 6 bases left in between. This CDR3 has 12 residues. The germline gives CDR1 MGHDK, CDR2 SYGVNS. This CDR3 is CASSREQETQYF. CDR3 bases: TGTGCCAGCAGTAGAGAACAAGAGACCCAGTACTTC.

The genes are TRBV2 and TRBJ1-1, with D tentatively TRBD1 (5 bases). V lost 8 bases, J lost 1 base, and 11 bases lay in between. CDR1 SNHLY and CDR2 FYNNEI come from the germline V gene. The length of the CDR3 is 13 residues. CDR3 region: CASLDRRNTEAFF. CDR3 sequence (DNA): TGTGCCAGCCTAGACAGAAGGAACACTGAAGCTTTCTTT.

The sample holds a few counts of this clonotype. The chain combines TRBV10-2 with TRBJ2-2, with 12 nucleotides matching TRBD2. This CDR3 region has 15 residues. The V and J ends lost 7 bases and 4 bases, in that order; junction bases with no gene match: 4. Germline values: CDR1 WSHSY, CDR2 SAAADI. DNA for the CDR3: TGCGCCAGCATCGGACTAGCGGGGTCCACCGGGGAGCTGTTTTTT. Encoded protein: CASIGLAGSTGELFF.

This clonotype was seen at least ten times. CDR3 protein: CATSRVDSASYEQYF. The CDR3 bases are TGTGCCACCAGCAGAGTCGACAGTGCATCCTACGAGCAGTACTTC. J is TRBJ2-7 and V is TRBV15; D perhaps matches TRBD1 (5 bases). The germline gives CDR1 LNHNV, CDR2 YYDKDF (reference sequence). The CDR3 contains 15 residues. The ends were cut back, 1 base at V and 1 base at J, with 11 bases in the middle.

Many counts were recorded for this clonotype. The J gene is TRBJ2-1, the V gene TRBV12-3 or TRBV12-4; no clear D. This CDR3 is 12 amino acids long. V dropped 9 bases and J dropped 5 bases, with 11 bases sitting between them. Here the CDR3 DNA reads TGTGCCAGTTGCAGGAACGACAATGAGCAGTTCTTC. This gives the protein CASCRNDNEQFF.

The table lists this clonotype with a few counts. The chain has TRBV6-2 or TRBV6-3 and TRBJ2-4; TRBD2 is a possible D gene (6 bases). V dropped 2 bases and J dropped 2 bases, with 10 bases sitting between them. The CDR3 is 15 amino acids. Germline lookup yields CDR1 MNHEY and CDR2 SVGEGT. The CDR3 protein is CASSYRGLTKNIQYF. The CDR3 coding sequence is TGTGCCAGCAGTTACCGGGGGTTGACCAAAAACATTCAGTACTTC.

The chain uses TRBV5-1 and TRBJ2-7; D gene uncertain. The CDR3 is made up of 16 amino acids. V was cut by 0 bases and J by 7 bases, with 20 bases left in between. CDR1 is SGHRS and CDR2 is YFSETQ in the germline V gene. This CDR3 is CASSLERRFKMGEQYF. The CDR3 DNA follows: TGCGCCAGCAGCTTGGAAAGGCGCTTTAAGATGGGAGAGCAGTACTTC. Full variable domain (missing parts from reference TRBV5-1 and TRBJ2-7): KAGVTQTPRYLIKTRGQQVTLSCSPISGHRSVSWYQQTPGQGLQFLFEYFSETQRNKGNFPGRFSGRQFSNSRSEMNVSTLELGDSALYLCASSLERRFKMGEQYFGPGTRLTVT.

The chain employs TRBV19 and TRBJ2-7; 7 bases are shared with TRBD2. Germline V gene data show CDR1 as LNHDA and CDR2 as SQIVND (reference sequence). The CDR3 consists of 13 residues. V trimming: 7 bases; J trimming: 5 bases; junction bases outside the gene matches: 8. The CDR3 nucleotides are TGTGCCAGTACAGGACTAGACCGGGACGAGCAGTACTTC. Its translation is CASTGLDRDEQYF.

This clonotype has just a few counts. The CDR3 DNA reads TGTGCCAGCAGCCAACGGGACAATGAGCAGTTCTTC. It specifies CASSQRDNEQFF. This rearrangement joins TRBV4-2 to TRBJ2-1; D unresolved. Germline lookup yields CDR1 LGHNA and CDR2 YNFKEQ. This CDR3 spans 12 amino acids. The V gene lost 2 bases and the J gene lost 5 bases, with 4 bases spanning the gap.

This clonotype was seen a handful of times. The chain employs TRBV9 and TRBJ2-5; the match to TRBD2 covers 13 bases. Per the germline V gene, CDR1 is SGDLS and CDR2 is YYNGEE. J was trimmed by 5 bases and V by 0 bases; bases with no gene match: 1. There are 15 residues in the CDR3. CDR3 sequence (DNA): TGTGCCAGCAGCGTAGGACTAGCGGGAGGTGAGACCCAGTACTTC. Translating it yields CASSVGLAGGETQYF. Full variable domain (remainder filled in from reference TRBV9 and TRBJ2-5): DSGVTQTPKHLITATGQRVTLRCSPRSGDLSVYWYQQSLDQGLQFLIQYYNGEERAKGNILERFSAQQFPDLHSELNLSSLELGDSALYFCASSVGLAGGETQYFGPGTRLLVL.